This TCR beta chain is from a study of T cells in Graves' hyperthyroidism and ophthalmopathy. Notes on the study in general: Ophthalmopathy cases were set apart from stable hyperthyroidism by a 13 V-J model. The model made its ophthalmopathy prediction, and onset followed a median roughly 6.5 months later.

An approximately 10 ml volume of fresh peripheral blood provided the PBMCs. CDR3 length equals 16 residues. V was cut by 6 bases and J by 4 bases, with 19 bases left in between. Germline-derived CDR1 and CDR2 are LGHNA and YNFKEQ. The table lists this clonotype with a few counts. Its antigen is still unknown. Amplified TCR beta CDR3 regions came from RNA transcripts. TCR CDR3 regions were first amplified by RT-PCR with HTBI primers. TCRdb re-called the multiplex PCR reads through MiXCR, storing one row per CDR3 protein. The data show about 700,000 distinct CDR3 sequences, with roughly 15% seen just once and roughly 10% held by the top ten.

This sequence joins TRBV4-2 and TRBJ1-5; no reliable D call. The TCR was taken from a woman aged 18-35 years with Graves' hyperthyroidism. Sequencing used blood. The CDR3 sequence: CASRMDLLAPNQPQHF. DNA for the CDR3: TGTGCCAGCAGAATGGACCTTCTCGCGCCGAATCAGCCCCAGCATTTT.